These 9 T cell receptor beta chains were sequenced from one sample in a study of shared clonotypes between healthy human individuals. Sequencing used immunoSEQ multiplex PCR; TCRdb keeps in-frame clones, though not all of them. The table shows 1.5 million to 2.5 million clones, with just under 95% occurring only once. Naive CD8 cells comprised CD45RO-negative, CCR7-positively selected cells, excluding terminally differentiated effector memory CD45RA+ cells. The sample consisted of naive CD8+ T cells sorted from blood. The source of these receptors is a man aged 18 to 35 in good health.

The chain is built from TRBV7-9 and TRBJ1-1; 9 nucleotides line up with TRBD1. The germline V gene encodes CDR1 SEHNR and CDR2 FQNEAQ (reference sequence). V shed 5 bases and J 3 bases; nucleotides not matched to a gene: 7. CDR3 length: 15 residues. The CDR3 DNA reads TGTGCCAGCAGCCCGAGGGACAGGGAGTACACTGAAGCTTTCTTT. This gives the protein CASSPRDREYTEAFF. Supplemented by reference TRBV7-9 and TRBJ1-1, the full variable domain reads DTGVSQNPRHKITKRGQNVTFRCDPISEHNRLYWYRQTLGQGPEFLTYFQNEAQLEKSRLLSDRFSAERPKGSFSTLEIQRTEQGDSAMYLCASSPRDREYTEAFFGQGTRLTVV.

J is TRBJ2-7 and V is TRBV5-1, with D possibly TRBD2 on 7 matching bases. Germline values: CDR1 SGHRS, CDR2 YFSETQ. This CDR3 has 16 residues. The V gene lost 0 bases and the J gene lost 2 bases, with 15 bases spanning the gap. CDR3 residues: CASSLDGGHTPYEQYF. In nucleotides, the CDR3 is TGCGCCAGCAGCTTGGACGGGGGGCATACCCCCTACGAGCAGTACTTC.

The chain combines TRBV6-1 with TRBJ2-7; D unresolved. V lost 7 bases and J lost 0, with 10 bases in between. CDR3 size: 13 residues. Germline V gene sequence: CDR1 MNHNS, CDR2 SASEGT. CDR3 in amino acids: CASMPYFSYEQYF. CDR3 nucleotide sequence: TGTGCCAGCATGCCTTACTTCTCCTACGAGCAGTACTTC.

This rearrangement joins TRBV27 to TRBJ2-5, with D hard to call. The CDR3 spans 12 residues. Germline V CDR1 and CDR2: MNHEY, SMNVEV (reference sequence). Trimming cost V 6 bases and J 10 bases, with 15 bases left between them. The CDR3 nucleotides read TGTGCCAGCAGAACCCCAAGAGGCAACCAGTACTTC. Amino acids: CASRTPRGNQYF.

The chain uses TRBV6-1 and TRBJ1-5, with a weak D call TRBD1 (5 bases). Germline CDR1 reads MNHNS; CDR2 reads SASEGT. This CDR3 is built from 15 residues. Trimming left V 6 bases short and J 0 bases short, with 12 bases between. The CDR3 region is CASRRGDSSNQPQHF. The CDR3 DNA is TGTGCCAGCAGGAGGGGCGACAGTAGCAATCAGCCCCAGCATTTT.

Turning to this clone: Other nucleotide sequences from this sample produce the same CDR3. The rearrangement uses TRBV28 and TRBJ2-7; no clear D. The length of the CDR3 is 14 residues. Trimming took off 3 bases at V and 0 bases at J, with 9 bases between the two ends. Germline CDR1 reads MDHEN; CDR2 reads SYDVKM. The CDR3 sequence is CASSLHRASYEQYF. The CDR3 DNA is TGTGCCAGCAGTTTGCACCGTGCCTCCTACGAGCAGTACTTC.

A word on this clone: The sample holds other DNA sequences that translate to the same CDR3. The chain carries TRBV2 and TRBJ2-7, with no clear D. The CDR3 has 13 amino acids. The germline gives CDR1 SNHLY, CDR2 FYNNEI. V lost 2 bases to trimming and J lost 1 base, with 6 bases between them. Here the CDR3 DNA reads TGTGCCAGCAGTGAATGGAGTTCCTACGAGCAGTACTTC. Protein: CASSEWSSYEQYF.

This chain connects TRBV7-9 to TRBJ1-3; tentative D call: TRBD1 (5 bases). In germline, CDR1 is SEHNR, CDR2 FQNEAQ (reference sequence). V lost 5 bases and J 1 base, leaving 21 bases between the germline ends. This CDR3 has 18 residues. The CDR3 coding sequence is TGTGCCAGCAGCGCCCCTTCCGCGACAGACCTTTCTGGAAACACCATATATTTT. As protein: CASSAPSATDLSGNTIYF.

The V gene is TRBV5-5, the J gene TRBJ1-3; D remains unclear. The V gene lost 4 bases and the J gene lost 4 bases, with 12 bases spanning the gap. The CDR3 loop spans 14 amino acids. Germline CDR1 is SGHKS and CDR2 is YYEKEE (reference sequence). The CDR3 DNA sequence: TGTGCCAGCAGCATGGGCTTGGACGGAAACACCATATATTTT. Residues: CASSMGLDGNTIYF. The full variable domain, in which reference TRBV5-5 and TRBJ1-3 provide the parts outside the CDR3, is DAGVTQSPTHLIKTRGQQVTLRCSPISGHKSVSWYQQVLGQGPQFIFQYYEKEERGRGNFPDRFSARQFPNYSSELNVNALLLGDSALYLCASSMGLDGNTIYFGEGSWLTVV.